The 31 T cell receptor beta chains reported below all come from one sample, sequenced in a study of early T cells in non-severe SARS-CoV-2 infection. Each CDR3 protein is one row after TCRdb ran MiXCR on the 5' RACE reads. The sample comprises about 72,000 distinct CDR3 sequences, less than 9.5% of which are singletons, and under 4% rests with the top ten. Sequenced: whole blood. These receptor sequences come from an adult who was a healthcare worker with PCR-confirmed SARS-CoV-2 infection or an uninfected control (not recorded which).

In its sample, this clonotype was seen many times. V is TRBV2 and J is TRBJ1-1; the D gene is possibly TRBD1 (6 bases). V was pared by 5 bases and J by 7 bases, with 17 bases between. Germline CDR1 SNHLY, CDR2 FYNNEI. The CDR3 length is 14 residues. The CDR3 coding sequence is TGTGCCAGCAGTTACACAGAGGGGGGAATTGAAGCTTTCTTT. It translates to CASSYTEGGIEAFF.

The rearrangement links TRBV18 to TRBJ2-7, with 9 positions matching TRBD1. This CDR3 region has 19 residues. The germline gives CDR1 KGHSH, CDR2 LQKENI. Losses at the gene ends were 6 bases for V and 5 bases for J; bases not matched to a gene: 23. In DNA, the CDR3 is TGTGCCAGCTCCCTGTTACCTGAGGGGGGACAGGGCTATAGAAACGAGCAGTACTTC. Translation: CASSLLPEGGQGYRNEQYF.

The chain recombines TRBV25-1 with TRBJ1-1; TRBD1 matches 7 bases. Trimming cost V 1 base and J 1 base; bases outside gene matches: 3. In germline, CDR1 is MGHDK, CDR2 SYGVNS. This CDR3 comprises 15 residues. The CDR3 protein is CASSEWDSQNTEAFF. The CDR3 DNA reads TGTGCCAGCAGTGAATGGGACAGCCAGAACACTGAAGCTTTCTTT. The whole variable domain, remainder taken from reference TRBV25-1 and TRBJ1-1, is EADIYQTPRYLVIGTGKKITLECSQTMGHDKMYWYQQDPGMELHLIHYSYGVNSTEKGDLSSESTVSRIRTEHFPLTLESARPSHTSQYLCASSEWDSQNTEAFFGQGTRLTVV.

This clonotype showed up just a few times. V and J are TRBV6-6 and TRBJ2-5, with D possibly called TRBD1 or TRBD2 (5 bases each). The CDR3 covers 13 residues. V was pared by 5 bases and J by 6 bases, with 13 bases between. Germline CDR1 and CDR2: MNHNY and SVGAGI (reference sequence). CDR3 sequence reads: CASSLRGGKTQYF. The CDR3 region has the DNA TGTGCCAGCAGTCTTCGTGGGGGAAAGACCCAGTACTTC.

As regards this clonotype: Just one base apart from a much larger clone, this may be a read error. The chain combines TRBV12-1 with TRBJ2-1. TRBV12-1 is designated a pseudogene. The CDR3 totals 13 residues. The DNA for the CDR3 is TGTGTCAGCATCAATGAGCAGAACAATGAGCAGTTCTTC. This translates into CVSINEQNNEQFF.

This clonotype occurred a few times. As DNA, the CDR3 is TGCGCCAGCAGCCAAGATACAAACTCTGGGGCCAACGTCCTGACTTTC. Its translation is CASSQDTNSGANVLTF. This chain links TRBV4-3 with TRBJ2-6; no clear D. V was cut by 0 bases and J by 0 bases, with 6 bases left in between. CDR1 is LGHNA, CDR2 YSLEER, per germline. The CDR3 length is 16 residues.

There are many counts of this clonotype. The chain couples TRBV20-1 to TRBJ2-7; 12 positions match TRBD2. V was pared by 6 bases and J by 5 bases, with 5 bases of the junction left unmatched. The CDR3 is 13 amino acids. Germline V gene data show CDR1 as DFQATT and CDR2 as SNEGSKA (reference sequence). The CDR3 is CSARTSGIDEQYF. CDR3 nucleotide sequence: TGCAGTGCCCGGACTAGCGGGATCGACGAGCAGTACTTC.

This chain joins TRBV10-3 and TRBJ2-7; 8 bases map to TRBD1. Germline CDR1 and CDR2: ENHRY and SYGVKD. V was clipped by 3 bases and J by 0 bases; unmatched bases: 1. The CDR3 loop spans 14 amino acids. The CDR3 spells CAISDTGGSYEQYF. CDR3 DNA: TGTGCCATCAGTGACACAGGGGGCTCCTACGAGCAGTACTTC.

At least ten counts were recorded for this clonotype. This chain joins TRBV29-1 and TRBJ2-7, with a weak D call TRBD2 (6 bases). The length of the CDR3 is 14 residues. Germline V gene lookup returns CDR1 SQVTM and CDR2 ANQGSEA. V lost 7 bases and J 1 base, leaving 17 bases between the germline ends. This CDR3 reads CSAGPLDYSYEQYF. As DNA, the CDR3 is TGCAGCGCCGGTCCCCTGGACTATTCCTACGAGCAGTACTTC.

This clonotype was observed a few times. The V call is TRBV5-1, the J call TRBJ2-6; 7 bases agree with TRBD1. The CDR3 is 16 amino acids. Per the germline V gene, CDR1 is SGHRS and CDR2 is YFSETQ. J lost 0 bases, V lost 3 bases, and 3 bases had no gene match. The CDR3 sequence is CASSSGDSSGANVLTF. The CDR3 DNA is TGCGCCAGCAGCTCAGGGGACAGCTCTGGGGCCAACGTCCTGACTTTC.

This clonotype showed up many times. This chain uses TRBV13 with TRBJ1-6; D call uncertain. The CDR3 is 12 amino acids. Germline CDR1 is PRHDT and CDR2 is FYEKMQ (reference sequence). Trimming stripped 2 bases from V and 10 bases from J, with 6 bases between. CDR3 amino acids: CASSLTGSPLHF. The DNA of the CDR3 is TGTGCCAGCAGCTTAACGGGATCACCCCTCCACTTT.

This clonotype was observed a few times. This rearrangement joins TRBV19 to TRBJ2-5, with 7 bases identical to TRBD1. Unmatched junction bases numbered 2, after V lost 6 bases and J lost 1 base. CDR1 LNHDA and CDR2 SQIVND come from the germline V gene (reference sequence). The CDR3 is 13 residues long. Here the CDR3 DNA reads TGTGCCAGTAGCGGGACAGCCCAAGAGACCCAGTACTTC. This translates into CASSGTAQETQYF.

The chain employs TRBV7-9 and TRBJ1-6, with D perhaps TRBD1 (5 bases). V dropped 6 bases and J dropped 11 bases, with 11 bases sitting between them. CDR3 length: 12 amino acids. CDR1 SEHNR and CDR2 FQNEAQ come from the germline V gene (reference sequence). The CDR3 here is CASRGEGAPLHF. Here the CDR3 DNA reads TGTGCCAGCAGAGGGGAGGGCGCACCCCTCCACTTT.

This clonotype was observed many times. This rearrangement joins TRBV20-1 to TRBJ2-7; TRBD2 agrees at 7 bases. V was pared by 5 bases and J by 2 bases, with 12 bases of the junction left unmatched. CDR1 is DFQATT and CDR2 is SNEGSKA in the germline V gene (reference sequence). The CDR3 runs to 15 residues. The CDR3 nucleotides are TGCAGTGCTCCGTCTCTGCGGGGGACCCCCTACGAGCAGTACTTC. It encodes CSAPSLRGTPYEQYF.

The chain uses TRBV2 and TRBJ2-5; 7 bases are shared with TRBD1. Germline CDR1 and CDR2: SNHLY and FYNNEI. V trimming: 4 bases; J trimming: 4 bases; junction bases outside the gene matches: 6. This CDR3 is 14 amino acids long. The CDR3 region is CASSVTGAGETQYF. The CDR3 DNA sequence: TGTGCCAGCAGTGTCACAGGGGCCGGAGAGACCCAGTACTTC.

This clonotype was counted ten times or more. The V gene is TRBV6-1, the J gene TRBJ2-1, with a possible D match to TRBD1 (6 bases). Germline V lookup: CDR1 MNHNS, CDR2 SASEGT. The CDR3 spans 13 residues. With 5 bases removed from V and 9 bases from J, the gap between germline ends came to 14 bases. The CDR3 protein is CASSYQQGFEQFF. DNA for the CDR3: TGTGCCAGCAGTTACCAACAGGGCTTTGAGCAGTTCTTC.

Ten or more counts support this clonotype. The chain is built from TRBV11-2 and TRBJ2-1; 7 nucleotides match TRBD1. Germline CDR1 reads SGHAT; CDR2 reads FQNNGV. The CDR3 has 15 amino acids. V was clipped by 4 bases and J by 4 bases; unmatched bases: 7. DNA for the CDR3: TGTGCCAGCAGCTCTGACAGGGATGGGTACAATGAGCAGTTCTTC. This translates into CASSSDRDGYNEQFF.

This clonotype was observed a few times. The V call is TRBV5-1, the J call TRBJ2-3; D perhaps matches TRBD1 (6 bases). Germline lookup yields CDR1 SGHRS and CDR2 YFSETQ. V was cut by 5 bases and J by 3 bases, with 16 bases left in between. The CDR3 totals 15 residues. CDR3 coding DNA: TGCGCCAGCAGGTCCGGTGGGGGCTGGACAGATACGCAGTATTTT. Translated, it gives CASRSGGGWTDTQYF. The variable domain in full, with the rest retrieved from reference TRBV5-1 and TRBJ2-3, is KAGVTQTPRYLIKTRGQQVTLSCSPISGHRSVSWYQQTPGQGLQFLFEYFSETQRNKGNFPGRFSGRQFSNSRSEMNVSTLELGDSALYLCASRSGGGWTDTQYFGPGTRLTVL.

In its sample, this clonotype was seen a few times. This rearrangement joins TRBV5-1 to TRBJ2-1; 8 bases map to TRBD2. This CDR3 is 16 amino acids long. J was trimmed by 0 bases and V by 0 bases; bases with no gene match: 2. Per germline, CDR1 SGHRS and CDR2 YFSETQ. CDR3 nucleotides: TGCGCCAGCAGCTTGGCAGCGGGGGTCTCCTACAATGAGCAGTTCTTC. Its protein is CASSLAAGVSYNEQFF.

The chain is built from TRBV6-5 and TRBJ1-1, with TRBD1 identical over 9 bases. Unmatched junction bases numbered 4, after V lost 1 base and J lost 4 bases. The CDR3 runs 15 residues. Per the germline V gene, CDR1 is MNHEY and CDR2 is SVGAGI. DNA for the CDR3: TGTGCCAGCAGTTACTTTGGACAGGGGAGCACTGAAGCTTTCTTT. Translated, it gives CASSYFGQGSTEAFF.

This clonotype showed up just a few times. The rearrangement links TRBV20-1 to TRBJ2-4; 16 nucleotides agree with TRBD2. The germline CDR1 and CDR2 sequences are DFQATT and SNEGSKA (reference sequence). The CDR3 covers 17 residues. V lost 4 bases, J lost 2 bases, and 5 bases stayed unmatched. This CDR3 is CSATGLAGGPSKNIQYF. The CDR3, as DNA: TGCAGTGCTACGGGACTAGCGGGAGGGCCCTCCAAAAACATTCAGTACTTC.

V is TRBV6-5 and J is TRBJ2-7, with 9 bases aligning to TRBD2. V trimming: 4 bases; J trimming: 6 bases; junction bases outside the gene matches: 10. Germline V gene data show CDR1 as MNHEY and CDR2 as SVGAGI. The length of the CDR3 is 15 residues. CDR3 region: CASSWGLARKVEQYF. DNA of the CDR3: TGTGCCAGCAGTTGGGGACTAGCACGGAAGGTCGAGCAGTACTTC.

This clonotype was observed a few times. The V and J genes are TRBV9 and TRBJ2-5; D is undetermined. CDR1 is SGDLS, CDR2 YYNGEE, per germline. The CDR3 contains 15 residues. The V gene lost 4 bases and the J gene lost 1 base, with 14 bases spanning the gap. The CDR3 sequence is CASSPRVGSQETQYF. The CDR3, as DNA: TGTGCCAGCAGCCCCCGAGTTGGGTCCCAAGAGACCCAGTACTTC.

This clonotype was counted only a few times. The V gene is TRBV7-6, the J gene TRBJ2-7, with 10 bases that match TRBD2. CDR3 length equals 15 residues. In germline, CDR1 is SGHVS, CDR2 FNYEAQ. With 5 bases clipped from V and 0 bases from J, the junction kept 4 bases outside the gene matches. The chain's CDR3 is CASSSSGRSSYEQYF. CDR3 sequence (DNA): TGTGCCAGCAGCAGTAGCGGGAGGAGCTCCTACGAGCAGTACTTC.

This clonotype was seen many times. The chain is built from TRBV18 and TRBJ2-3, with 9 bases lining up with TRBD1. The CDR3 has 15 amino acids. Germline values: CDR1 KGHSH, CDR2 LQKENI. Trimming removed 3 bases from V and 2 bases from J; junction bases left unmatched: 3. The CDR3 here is CASSPRDRVTDTQYF. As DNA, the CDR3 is TGTGCCAGCTCACCCCGGGACAGGGTCACAGATACGCAGTATTTT.

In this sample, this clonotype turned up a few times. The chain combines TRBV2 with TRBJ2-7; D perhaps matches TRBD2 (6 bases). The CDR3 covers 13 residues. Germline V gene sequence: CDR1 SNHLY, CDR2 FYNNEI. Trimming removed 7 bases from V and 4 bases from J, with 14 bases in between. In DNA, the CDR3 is TGTGCCAGCAAAGGGCTAGCGCTATACGAGCAGTACTTC. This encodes CASKGLALYEQYF.

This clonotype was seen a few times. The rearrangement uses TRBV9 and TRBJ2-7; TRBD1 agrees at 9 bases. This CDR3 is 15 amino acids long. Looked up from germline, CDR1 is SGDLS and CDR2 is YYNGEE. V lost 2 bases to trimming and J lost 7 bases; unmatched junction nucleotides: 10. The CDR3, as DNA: TGTGCCAGCAGCGTCCGGGACAGGGACCTTTGGGAGCAGTACTTC. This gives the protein CASSVRDRDLWEQYF.

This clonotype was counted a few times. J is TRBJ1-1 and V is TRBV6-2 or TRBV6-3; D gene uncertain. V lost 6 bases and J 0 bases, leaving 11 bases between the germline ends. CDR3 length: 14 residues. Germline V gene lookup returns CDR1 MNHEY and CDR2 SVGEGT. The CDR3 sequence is CASSPEVMNTEAFF. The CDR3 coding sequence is TGTGCCAGCAGCCCCGAGGTAATGAACACTGAAGCTTTCTTT.

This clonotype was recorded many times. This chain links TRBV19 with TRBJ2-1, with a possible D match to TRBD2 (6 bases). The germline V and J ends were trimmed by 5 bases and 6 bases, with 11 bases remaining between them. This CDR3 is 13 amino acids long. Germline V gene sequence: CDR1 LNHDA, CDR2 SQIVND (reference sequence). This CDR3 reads CASSSTRTNEQFF. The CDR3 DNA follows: TGTGCCAGTAGTTCGACTAGGACCAATGAGCAGTTCTTC.

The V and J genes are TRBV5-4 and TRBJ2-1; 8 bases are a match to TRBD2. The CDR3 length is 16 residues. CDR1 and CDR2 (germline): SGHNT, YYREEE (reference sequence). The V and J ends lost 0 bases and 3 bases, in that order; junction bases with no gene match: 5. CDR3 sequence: CASSLGIAGLYNEQFF. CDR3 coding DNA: TGTGCCAGCAGCTTGGGAATAGCGGGACTCTACAATGAGCAGTTCTTC.

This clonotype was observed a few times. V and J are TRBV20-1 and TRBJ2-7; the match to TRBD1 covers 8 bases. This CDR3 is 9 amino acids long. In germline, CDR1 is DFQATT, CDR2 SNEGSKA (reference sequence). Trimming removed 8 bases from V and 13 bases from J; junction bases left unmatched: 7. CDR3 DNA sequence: TGCAGTCCCCGCGGGACAGGTTACTTC. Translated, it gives CSPRGTGYF.